The entry below describes one TCR beta chain. Its binding antigen is unknown. No base quality values were provided; no much bigger clone lies one nucleotide off. The cohort was made up of around 720 healthy bone marrow donors. At the time of sampling, all cohort members were nominally healthy, though unrecorded immune exposures were likely present. The donor tested CMV seropositive and was one of the 289 seropositive cohort members. A peripheral blood sample was collected from each donor, and TCR beta sequencing was performed on peripheral blood mononuclear cells. The Qiagen DNeasy Blood Extraction Kit was used to extract genomic DNA from the blood cell samples. CDR1 and CDR2 (SGHRS, YFSETQ) derive from the germline V gene. V and J are trimmed by 4 bases and 4 bases, and the gene matches miss 13 bases of the junction. Measured from the cysteine to the phenylalanine, the CDR3 is 17 residues long. The DNA shown is the 51-base CDR3, in frame from base 1.

This record comes from a study of cytomegalovirus exposure and HLA in healthy donors (dated by TCRdb to 2017 to 2019). About the study as a whole: An earlier analysis of roughly 500 of the donors reported 250 to 300 Gb of sequence data and 100 million to 130 million unique TCR beta sequences from about 200 million T cells. Donor age, sex, ethnicity and CMV serostatus were collected together with the repertoire data. Class I and class II HLA loci were covered by the typing at four-digit resolution. Rather than drawing on any new phenotypic data, the later analysis identified candidate immune exposures from TCR beta sequences and the way those sequences occurred across donors. Four or five DR-DQ haplotypes were handled as single units for association and clustering, since linkage in the cohort was strong. The number of donors typed differed by locus, with roughly 629-640 for A, B, C, DRB1 and DQB1, roughly 520 for DQA1, approximately 580 for DPA1, and roughly 450 for DPB1. All discovery cohort repertoires had been generated using a single sequencing platform. A later analysis re-examined previously published TCR beta repertoires from 600 to 700 donors and added high-resolution HLA genotyping to investigate patterns of TCR occurrence. The genetic ancestry cluster associated with self-reported Caucasian donors included over 80% of the approximately 410 genotyped donors. In addition to the first cohort of 650 to 800 subjects, a separate validation cohort of 120 different subjects was used. In a later genetic analysis, genome-wide SNP genotypes for about three fifths of the roughly 670 donors were used, and that subset was treated as a discovery cohort. The T cell repertoires of under 700 subjects were profiled by immunosequencing and related to cytomegalovirus serostatus. Among about 400 genotyped donors of the cohort, an average of roughly 230,000 unique TCR beta nucleotide sequences was sequenced per donor, of which 15% to 20% were non-productive. To decide whether each TCR beta V gene segment behaved as functional or pseudogenic, an earlier analysis of some 540 of the donors relied on high-throughput TCR beta sequencing. An early release that covered approximately 600 HLA-typed donors contained about 290 gigabases of sequencing data and 70 million to 100 million unique TCR sequences. The study was designed to test whether signatures of past pathogen exposure could be identified by cataloging public T cell receptors. To predict cytomegalovirus infection status, the study brought together high-throughput TCR immunosequencing, statistical association of individual TCRs with disease status, and machine learning.

Overall study results and their limits: Most TCR sequences were observed very rarely across donors, whereas some public TCRs were present in many individuals. HLA typing was unavailable for some donors at each locus, so association tests used only the typed subset. Most CMV-associated TCR beta chains appeared to be HLA-restricted in a later analysis, and the HLA associations seemed to be driven largely by CMV exposure. A later genetic analysis associated a missense DCLRE1C variant with V-gene and J-gene trimming of TCR beta chains, and an independent cohort replicated the association. In the study, roughly 160 TCR beta chains were listed as associated with cytomegalovirus. A further reported finding was that TCR beta sequences accurately predicted the HLA-A and HLA-B alleles for most subjects in the first cohort. When HLA alleles, especially DR and DQ, strongly co-occurred, attributing TCR associations to individual alleles was difficult. In a later analysis, HLA-associated TCR beta chains showed more clonal expansion and lower generation probabilities than non-associated chains that were equally common. The authors suggested that the approach could potentially be generalized to other disease states and immunological phenotypes. The 87-base-pair reads could not distinguish some IMGT-functional V segments, including TRBV6-2 and TRBV6-3, so those segments were excluded. At a false discovery rate of 0.05, a later analysis linked under 20,000 TCR beta sequences to specific HLA alleles. Cytomegalovirus status was reported to be diagnosed by the classifier with high specificity and sensitivity in both the original and validation cohorts. In vitro tests confirmed that three of the cytomegalovirus-associated TCR beta chains recognize cytomegalovirus antigens. Compared with the roughly 720-donor mean, donors in an Asian-associated ancestry cluster had fewer N-insertions in productive TCRs, according to a later genetic analysis. A cluster of highly shared sequence variants was judged likely to be a technical artifact of the sequencing pipeline. The earlier analysis of around 600 of the donors excluded fewer than 20 rarely observed V segments, including chromosome 9 orphons, because counts were too low. Immune exposure information for the cohort was limited to CMV serostatus. Broadly in line with IMGT annotations, most TCR beta V segments showed up in productive rearrangements about 90% or about 30% of the time in an earlier analysis of 450 to 750 of the donors. The cohort was sequenced for TCR beta chains only, and without alpha or paired-chain data the features that could be detected were limited. Correlated functional status among segregating V segments might be attributable to linkage disequilibrium, but an unknown experimental factor could not be ruled out. According to a later analysis, parvovirus B19, influenza, CMV and Epstein-Barr virus appeared linked to several top co-occurrence clusters. According to a later analysis, TCR association rates differed among HLA loci, with DRB1 alleles showing the most associated TCRs and HLA-C alleles showing the fewest. Presence/absence analyses assumed roughly uniform sequencing depth across donors, an assumption that may not hold.

Library method: the immunoSEQ multiplex PCR assay. A mixture of 60 forward primers for TCR Vbeta segments and 13 reverse primers for TCR Jbeta segments was used in the multiplex PCR. The CDR3 region of rearranged TCR beta genes was amplified from genomic DNA with a multiplex PCR assay. The amplified TCR beta libraries were sequenced on the Illumina HiSeq System as 87-base-pair reads. In the original analysis: Across the roughly 670 repertoires, a later analysis counted 60 million to 90 million unique TCR beta chains, some 11 million of which were shared by at least two donors. Raw reads were error-corrected and collapsed into unique sequences with a nearest-neighbor algorithm that merged closely related sequences to remove PCR and sequencing errors. To assign V, D and J gene segments, CDR3 sequences were aligned to IMGT reference sequences. For a sequence to be retained, a match of at least six nucleotides to both a V gene segment and a J gene segment was required. A rearrangement was called productive if the CDR3 had no stop codons and remained in frame with V and J, and every other rearrangement was called non-productive. CDR3 was defined according to IMGT convention as the region running from the second conserved V-encoded cysteine to the conserved J-encoded phenylalanine. The earlier analysis of some 550 of the donors excluded any sequence lacking an unambiguous match to a single V gene segment. An earlier analysis of about 600 of the donors called V segments functional above 56.7% productive rearrangements and segregating when the between-donor standard deviation exceeded 5%. To diagnose cytomegalovirus status from the catalog of TCR beta chain sequences, a statistical classification framework was built. V and J gene assignment, in a later analysis, came from comparing TCR nucleotide sequences with IMGT/GENE-DB human TR gene sequences. The TCRdist pipeline was used in a later analysis to assign CDR3 sequences and most-parsimonious VDJ recombination scenarios. In a later analysis, every TCR beta chain was defined by the combination of its CDR3 amino acid sequence and its V-gene family, and reads without a unique V-gene family were dropped. A later analysis removed several hundred highly shared, low-generation-probability nucleotide sequences to deal with suspected cross-contamination and a sequencing artifact. For each public chain, a later analysis derived a clonal expansion index from normalized ranks of inferred template counts within each repertoire. A later analysis computed generation probabilities with a VDJ recombination model fitted to out-of-frame rearrangements, and checked the results against IGoR. In a later analysis, hypergeometric tests were used to score TCR-TCR, TCR-HLA and TCR-CMV co-occurrence, with a repertoire-size bias correction applied to TCR pairs. To estimate false discovery rates, a later analysis permuted the HLA or CMV assignments 20 times. In a later analysis, co-occurring TCRs were grouped with DBSCAN, and TCRdist sequence similarity was added when clustering was performed within HLA-allele-positive subsets. Co-occurrence clustering excluded repertoires with fewer than 30,000 or more than 120,000 public chains, plus five with anomalous nucleotide sharing. TCRdb carries this immuneACCESS record with in-frame sequences only. Its versions omit some clonotypes, under half of them owing to an unresolved V gene in the studies checked, with the rest unexplained. The DNA was the basis for D and trimming; V, J and clone size are from that table. For this sample the table gives fewer than 180,000 clones, of which about four fifths were detected only once. The ten largest clones add up to roughly 6.3% of the sample.

The sequence was collected from a man in his fifties in good health and CMV-seropositive. Sequencing was carried out using PBMCs. The chain links TRBV5-1 with TRBJ2-5; TRBD2 matches 10 bases in the middle. The DNA is as follows: TGCGCCAGCAGCCCGGGAATGAGCGGGAGGGCCCGAGAGACCCAGTACTTC. This codes for CASSPGMSGRARETQYF.